The rows below give T cell receptor beta chains drawn from one sample of a study of CD8 T cells in Susac syndrome. TCRdb passed the immunoSEQ multiplex PCR reads through MiXCR, listing each CDR3 protein once. The sample includes roughly 200,000 distinct CDR3 sequences, around 95% of them seen just once. The sequenced sample consisted of CD8+ T cells from PBMCs. Every receptor here comes from a human donor with multiple sclerosis. The CDR3 runs from the conserved cysteine through the conserved F or W. Fields, in order: V gene, D gene, clone size, J gene, CDR3 DNA, CDR3 protein. D genes are given only for firm matches. The size of a clone is reported for some rows only, either as once, few or many, or as a class for expanded clones.

>TRBV4-1|NA|NA|TRBJ1-5
TGCGCCAGCAGCCAATCTCGGGATCAGCCCCAGCATTTT
CASSQSRDQPQHF
>TRBV29-1|NA|NA|TRBJ2-2
TGCAGCGTTGAGGGGGCCGGGGAGCTGTTTTTT
CSVEGAGELFF
>TRBV5-1|TRBD2|NA|TRBJ2-2
TGCGCCAGCAGCTCCGTCCGGACTAGCCAAGGGGAGCTGTTTTTT
CASSSVRTSQGELFF
>TRBV7-9|TRBD2|NA|TRBJ2-7
TGTGCCAGCAGCGCCACTAGCGGAAGCTCCTACGAGCAGTACTTC
CASSATSGSSYEQYF
>TRBV12-3/TRBV12-4|TRBD2|NA|TRBJ2-3
TGTGCCAGCGGGACTAGTCACTTGGATACGCAGTATTTT
CASGTSHLDTQYF
>TRBV30|NA|NA|TRBJ2-7
TGTGCCTGGAGTAGCGCATTTTCTTCCTACGAGCAGTACTTC
CAWSSAFSSYEQYF
>TRBV20-1|NA|NA|TRBJ2-1
TGCAGTGCTAGTGGGGGCAATGAGCAGTTCTTC
CSASGGNEQFF
>TRBV7-8|NA|NA|TRBJ2-5
TGTGCCAGCTACTCTCAAGAGACCCAGTACTTC
CASYSQETQYF
>TRBV20-1|NA|NA|TRBJ2-7
TGCAGTGGACGACAGCCCTTGACCTACGAGCAGTACTTC
CSGRQPLTYEQYF
>TRBV5-1|TRBD2|NA|TRBJ2-1
TGCGCCAGCAGCTGGACTAGCGGGGTAGCGACCTACAATGAGCAGTTCTTC
CASSWTSGVATYNEQFF
>TRBV28|TRBD1|once|TRBJ2-7
TGTGCCAGCAGTTTATCCGGGACAGGGTTGCACGAGCAGTACTTC
CASSLSGTGLHEQYF
>TRBV18|NA|NA|TRBJ1-1
TGTGCCAGCTCACCATCGGACGCGAACACTGAAGCTTTCTTT
CASSPSDANTEAFF
>TRBV12-3/TRBV12-4|NA|NA|TRBJ2-1
TGTGCCAGCAGTTTAATCTCCGGGACAAAGGATGAGCAGTTCTTC
CASSLISGTKDEQFF
>TRBV5-1|TRBD2|NA|TRBJ2-1
TGCGCCAGCAGCTCGGGGTCGATCGGACTAGATGATCTAGCGGATGAGCAGTTCTTC
CASSSGSIGLDDLADEQFF
>TRBV2|TRBD2|NA|TRBJ2-7
TGTGCCAGCAGTGATGGGGGGGGACTAGCGGGAGACCTCTCCTACGAGCAGTACTTC
CASSDGGGLAGDLSYEQYF
>TRBV10-2|TRBD2|NA|TRBJ2-1
TGCGCCAGCAGTGAGGTAGCGGGAGATTGGGGACGCAATGAGCAGTTCTTC
CASSEVAGDWGRNEQFF
>TRBV3-1|NA|NA|TRBJ1-1
TGTGCCAGCAGCCCCCCCCGCAGTTATGAAGCTTTCTTT
CASSPPRSYEAFF
>TRBV29-1|NA|NA|TRBJ1-2
TGCAGCGTCCCCTCCCGGGACCCGCTCCCGGGAGGCTACACCTTC
CSVPSRDPLPGGYTF
>TRBV3-1|NA|NA|TRBJ2-3
TGTGCCAGCAGCCATGTCAGGGTGGGCACAGATACGCAGTATTTT
CASSHVRVGTDTQYF
>TRBV12-3/TRBV12-4|NA|NA|TRBJ2-5
TGTGCCAGCAGCCGCGACAGCCGAGAGACCCAGTACTTC
CASSRDSRETQYF
>TRBV19|NA|NA|TRBJ2-7
TGTGCCAGTAGTATAGGGGCAGGGTCCACCTACGAGCAGTACTTC
CASSIGAGSTYEQYF
>TRBV27|TRBD2|NA|TRBJ2-7
TGTGCCAGCAGTTTACAGGGTGGTAGCGGGAAATCCTACGAGCAGTACTTC
CASSLQGGSGKSYEQYF
>TRBV7-9|TRBD1|NA|TRBJ2-7
TGTGCCAGCAGCTCGGCTCCGGGACAGGGGGTCGACGAGCAGTACTTC
CASSSAPGQGVDEQYF
>TRBV27|TRBD2|NA|TRBJ2-5
TGTACTAGCGGGAGGGCCGGGGAGACCCAGTACTTC
CTSGRAGETQYF